This is a list of T cell receptor beta chains from one sample in a study of human T cells and chemical hapten exposure. MiXCR, applied by TCRdb to the RACE reads, yields one record per CDR3 protein. This table has 370,000 or so distinct CDR3 sequences, more than 4.5% appearing once. This material consisted of whole blood, taken in connection with sensitization to the hapten diphenylcyclopropenone (DPC). The origin of the receptors is a woman in her forties or fifties with alopecia areata. Some clones in this sample may be carry-over from other donors' samples. CDR3s include the opening cysteine and the closing phenylalanine or tryptophan. The order of the fields is J gene, V gene, CDR3 length, CDR3 protein.

TRBJ1-2 | TRBV6-5 | 13 | CASSLRTGFGYTF
TRBJ2-1 | TRBV6-2/TRBV6-3 | 15 | CASSSPGLLYNEQFF
TRBJ2-5 | TRBV12-3/TRBV12-4 | 17 | CASKRALRDRAHETQYF
TRBJ2-1 | TRBV6-6 | 15 | CASSYMPSGRNEQFF
TRBJ2-5 | TRBV9 | 16 | CASSPGLAVFQETQYF
TRBJ2-7 | TRBV28 | 13 | CASSLHSSYEQYF
TRBJ2-5 | TRBV27 | 16 | CASSPHQGLAGEAQYF
TRBJ1-2 | TRBV7-9 | 13 | CAISDGDYAGYTF
TRBJ1-1 | TRBV7-8 | 14 | CASSLAYTNTEAFF
TRBJ1-4 | TRBV7-8 | 15 | CASTLYRGANEKLFF
TRBJ2-1 | TRBV20-1 | 16 | CSARGVAGDSYNEQFF